This T cell receptor beta chain was recovered during a study of Ad26.COV2.S vaccination and SARS-CoV-2 variants. Treatment: approximately 18 received Ad26.COV2.S at low or high dose, single or two shots; roughly five received placebo; per-sample allocation not given. After the first vaccine or placebo injection, samples were drawn on day 63. This CDR3 comprises 11 residues. Trimming took 4 bases from V and 5 from J, leaving 5 bases between them. Germline CDR1 reads KGHSH; CDR2 reads LQKENI. Data came from immunoSEQ multiplex PCR; TCRdb stores just in-frame clones and leaves some out. The sample lists about 680,000 clones; roughly 90% were seen once.

The source material was peripheral blood, sampled in a trial of Ad26.COV2.S vaccine versus placebo. The rearrangement uses TRBV18 and TRBJ1-1; the D is unclear. The receptor was isolated from a person between 18 and 60 years old who received the Ad26.COV2.S COVID-19 vaccine or a placebo. For the CDR3, the DNA is TGTGCCAGCTCACGGGAGACTGAAGCTTTCTTT. Translating it yields CASSRETEAFF. Based on the CDR3 plus reference TRBV18 and TRBJ1-1, the full variable domain is NAGVMQNPRHLVRRRGQEARLRCSPMKGHSHVYWYRQLPEEGLKFMVYLQKENIIDESGMPKERFSAEFPKEGPSILRIQQVVRGDSAAYFCASSRETEAFFGQGTRLTVV.